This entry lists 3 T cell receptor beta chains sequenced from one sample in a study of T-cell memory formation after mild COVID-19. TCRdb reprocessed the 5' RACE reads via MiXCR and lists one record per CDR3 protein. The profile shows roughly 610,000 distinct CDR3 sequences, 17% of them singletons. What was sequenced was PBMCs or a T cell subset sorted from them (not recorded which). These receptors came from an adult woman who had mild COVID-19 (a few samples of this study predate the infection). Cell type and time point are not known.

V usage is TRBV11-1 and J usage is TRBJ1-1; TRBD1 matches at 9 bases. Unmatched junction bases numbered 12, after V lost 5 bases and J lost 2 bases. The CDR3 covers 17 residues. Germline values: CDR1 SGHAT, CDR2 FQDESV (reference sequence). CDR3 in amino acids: CASSNPTGGTVNTEAFF. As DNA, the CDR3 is TGTGCCAGCAGCAACCCAACAGGGGGCACGGTAAACACTGAAGCTTTCTTT.

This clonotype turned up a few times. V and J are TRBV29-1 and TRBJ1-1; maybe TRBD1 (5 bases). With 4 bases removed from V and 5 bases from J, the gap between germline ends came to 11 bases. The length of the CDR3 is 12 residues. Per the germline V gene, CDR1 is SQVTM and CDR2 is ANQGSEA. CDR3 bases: TGCAGCGTTGTCCGGGACTCAACTGAAGCTTTCTTT. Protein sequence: CSVVRDSTEAFF.

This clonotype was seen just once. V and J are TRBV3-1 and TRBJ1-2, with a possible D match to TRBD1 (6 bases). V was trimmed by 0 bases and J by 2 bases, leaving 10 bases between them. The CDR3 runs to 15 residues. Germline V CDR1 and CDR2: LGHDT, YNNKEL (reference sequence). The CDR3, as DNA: TGTGCCAGCAGCCAAGAGGGCAGGGGCAACTATGGCTACACCTTC. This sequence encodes CASSQEGRGNYGYTF.